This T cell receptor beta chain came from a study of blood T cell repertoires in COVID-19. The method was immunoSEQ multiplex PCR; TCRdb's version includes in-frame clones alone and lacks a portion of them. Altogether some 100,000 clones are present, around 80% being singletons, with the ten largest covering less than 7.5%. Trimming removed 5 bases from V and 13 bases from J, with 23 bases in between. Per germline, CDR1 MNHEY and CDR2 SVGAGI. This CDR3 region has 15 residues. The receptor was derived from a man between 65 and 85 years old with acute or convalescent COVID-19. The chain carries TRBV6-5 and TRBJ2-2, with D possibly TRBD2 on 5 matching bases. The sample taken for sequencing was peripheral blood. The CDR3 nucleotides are TGTGCCAGCAGTCCCCGGGGAAGCTCCTTATTGGGGCTGTTTTTT. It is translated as CASSPRGSSLLGLFF.